Reported below is one T cell receptor beta chain. Germline-derived CDR1 and CDR2 are MNHEY and SVGAGI. The V gene lost 7 bases and the J gene lost 6 bases, with 20 bases spanning the gap. CDR3 length: 15 amino acids. The data are from a study of shared clonotypes between healthy human individuals. Here immunoSEQ multiplex PCR was the method, and the copy in TCRdb shows in-frame clones only, minus some. In the table there are 550,000 to 600,000 clones, around three quarters of which are singletons. This rearrangement joins TRBV6-5 to TRBJ2-3; D possibly corresponds to TRBD2 (5 bases). The sequenced material came from PBMCs. The sequence was collected from a woman between 40 and 50 years old in good health. Some clones in this sample may be carry-over from other donors' samples. As DNA, the CDR3 is TGTGCCAGCACCCCTGGGGTAGCGCAGACGGATACGCAGTATTTT. This encodes CASTPGVAQTDTQYF.